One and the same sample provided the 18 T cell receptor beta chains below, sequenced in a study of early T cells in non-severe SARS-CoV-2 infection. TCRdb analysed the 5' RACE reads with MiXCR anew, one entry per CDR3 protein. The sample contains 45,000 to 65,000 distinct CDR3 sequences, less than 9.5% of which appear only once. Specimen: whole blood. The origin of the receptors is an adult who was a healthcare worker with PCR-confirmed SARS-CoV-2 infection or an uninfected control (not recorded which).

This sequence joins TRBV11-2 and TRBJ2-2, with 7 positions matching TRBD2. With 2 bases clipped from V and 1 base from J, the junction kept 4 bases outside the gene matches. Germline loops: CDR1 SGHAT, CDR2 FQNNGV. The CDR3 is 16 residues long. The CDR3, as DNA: TGTGCCAGCAGCTTACAGCTAGCGGTGAACACCGGGGAGCTGTTTTTT. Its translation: CASSLQLAVNTGELFF.

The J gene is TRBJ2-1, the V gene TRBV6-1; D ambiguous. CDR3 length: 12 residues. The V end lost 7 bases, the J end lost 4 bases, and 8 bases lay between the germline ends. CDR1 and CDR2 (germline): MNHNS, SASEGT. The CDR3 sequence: CASMVSYNEQFF. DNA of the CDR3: TGTGCCAGCATGGTCAGTTACAATGAGCAGTTCTTC.

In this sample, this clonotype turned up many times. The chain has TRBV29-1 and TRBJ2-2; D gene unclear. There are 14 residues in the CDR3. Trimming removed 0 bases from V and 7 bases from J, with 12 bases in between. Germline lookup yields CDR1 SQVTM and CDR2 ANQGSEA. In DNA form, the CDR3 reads TGCAGCGTTGAAGATCATGGGGATTTCGGGGAGCTGTTTTTT. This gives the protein CSVEDHGDFGELFF.

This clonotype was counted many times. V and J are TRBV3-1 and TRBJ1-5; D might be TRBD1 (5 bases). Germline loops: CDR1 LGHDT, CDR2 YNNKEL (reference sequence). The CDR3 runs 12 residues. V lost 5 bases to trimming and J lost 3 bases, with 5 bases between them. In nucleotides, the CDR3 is TGTGCCAGCAGCGGGGCCAATCAGCCCCAGCATTTT. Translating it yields CASSGANQPQHF.

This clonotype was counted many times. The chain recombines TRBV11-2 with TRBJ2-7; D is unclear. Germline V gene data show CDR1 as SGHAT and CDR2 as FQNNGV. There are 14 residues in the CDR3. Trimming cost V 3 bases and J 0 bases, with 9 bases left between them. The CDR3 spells CASSFARSSYEQYF. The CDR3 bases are TGTGCCAGCAGCTTCGCTAGGAGCTCCTACGAGCAGTACTTC. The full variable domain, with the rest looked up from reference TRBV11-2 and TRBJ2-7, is EAGVAQSPRYKIIEKRQSVAFWCNPISGHATLYWYQQILGQGPKLLIQFQNNGVVDDSQLPKDRFSAERLKGVDSTLKIQPAKLEDSAVYLCASSFARSSYEQYFGPGTRLTVT.

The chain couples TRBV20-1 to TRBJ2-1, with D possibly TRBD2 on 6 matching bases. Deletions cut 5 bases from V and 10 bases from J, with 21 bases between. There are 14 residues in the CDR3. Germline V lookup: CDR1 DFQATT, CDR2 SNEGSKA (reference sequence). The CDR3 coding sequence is TGCAGTGCTTGGAGGGGCCAGGGATCGTTAGAGCAGTTCTTC. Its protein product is CSAWRGQGSLEQFF.

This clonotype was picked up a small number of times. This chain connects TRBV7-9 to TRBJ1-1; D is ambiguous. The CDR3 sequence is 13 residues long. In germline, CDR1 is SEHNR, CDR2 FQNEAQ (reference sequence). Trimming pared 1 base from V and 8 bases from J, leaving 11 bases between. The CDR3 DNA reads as TGTGCCAGCAGCTTAGGGGTGGCAAACGAAGCTTTCTTT. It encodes CASSLGVANEAFF.

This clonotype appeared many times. The CDR3 region is CSARDGHSGAFF. The CDR3 nucleotides are TGCAGTGCTAGGGATGGGCACAGCGGAGCTTTCTTT. This chain links TRBV20-1 with TRBJ1-1, with D hard to call. The CDR3 extends over 12 amino acids. Per germline, CDR1 DFQATT and CDR2 SNEGSKA (reference sequence). Trimming removed 3 bases at V and 10 bases at J, with 15 bases between.

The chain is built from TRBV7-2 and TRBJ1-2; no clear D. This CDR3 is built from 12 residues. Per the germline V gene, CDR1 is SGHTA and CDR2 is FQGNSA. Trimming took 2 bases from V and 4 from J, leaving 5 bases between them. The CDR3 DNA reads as TGTGCCAGCAGCTTAAACAGCTATGGCTACACCTTC. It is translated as CASSLNSYGYTF.

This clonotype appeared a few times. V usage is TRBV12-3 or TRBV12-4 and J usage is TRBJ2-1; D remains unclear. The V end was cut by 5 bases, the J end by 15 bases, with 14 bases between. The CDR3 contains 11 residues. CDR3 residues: CASSASGLLFF. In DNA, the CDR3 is TGTGCCAGCAGTGCCTCAGGTTTGTTGTTCTTC.

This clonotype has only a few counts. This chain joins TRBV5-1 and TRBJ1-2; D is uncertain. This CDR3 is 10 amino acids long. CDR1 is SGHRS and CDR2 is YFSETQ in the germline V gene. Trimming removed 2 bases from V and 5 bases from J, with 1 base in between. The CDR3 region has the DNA TGCGCCAGCAGCTTTTATGGCTACACCTTC. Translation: CASSFYGYTF.

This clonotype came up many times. CDR3 residues: CASTPRPGEKGWNYEQYF. CDR3 coding DNA: TGTGCCAGCACCCCCCGCCCAGGGGAAAAAGGGTGGAATTACGAGCAGTACTTC. This rearrangement joins TRBV6-2 or TRBV6-3 to TRBJ2-7, with D perhaps matching TRBD1 (6 bases). The V end was cut by 7 bases, the J end by 4 bases, with 29 bases between. The CDR3 is made up of 18 amino acids. The germline CDR1 and CDR2 sequences are MNHEY and SVGEGT.

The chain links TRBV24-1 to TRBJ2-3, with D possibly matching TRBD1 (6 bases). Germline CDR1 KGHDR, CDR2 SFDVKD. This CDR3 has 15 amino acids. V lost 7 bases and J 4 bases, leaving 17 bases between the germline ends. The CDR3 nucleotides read TGTGCCACCAGACAGGGCAGGGGCAGATCAGATACGCAGTATTTT. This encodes CATRQGRGRSDTQYF.

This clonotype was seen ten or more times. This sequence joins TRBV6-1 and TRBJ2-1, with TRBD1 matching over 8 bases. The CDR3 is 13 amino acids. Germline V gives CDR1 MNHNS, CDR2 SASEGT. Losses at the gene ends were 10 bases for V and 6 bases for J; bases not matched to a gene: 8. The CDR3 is CATEGQGGNEQFF. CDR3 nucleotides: TGTGCCACCGAAGGACAGGGTGGCAATGAGCAGTTCTTC.

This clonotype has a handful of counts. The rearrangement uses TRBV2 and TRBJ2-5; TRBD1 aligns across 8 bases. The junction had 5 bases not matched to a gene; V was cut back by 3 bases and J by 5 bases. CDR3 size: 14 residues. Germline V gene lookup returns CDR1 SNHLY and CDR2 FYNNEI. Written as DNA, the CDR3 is TGTGCCAGCAGTGAGGACAGGGTCCGTGAGACCCAGTACTTC. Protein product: CASSEDRVRETQYF.

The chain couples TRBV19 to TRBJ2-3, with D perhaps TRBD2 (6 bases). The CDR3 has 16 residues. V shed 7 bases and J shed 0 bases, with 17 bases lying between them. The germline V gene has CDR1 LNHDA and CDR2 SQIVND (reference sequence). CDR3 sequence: CASTPPGLFSTDTQYF. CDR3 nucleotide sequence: TGTGCCAGTACACCCCCCGGACTATTCAGCACAGATACGCAGTATTTT.

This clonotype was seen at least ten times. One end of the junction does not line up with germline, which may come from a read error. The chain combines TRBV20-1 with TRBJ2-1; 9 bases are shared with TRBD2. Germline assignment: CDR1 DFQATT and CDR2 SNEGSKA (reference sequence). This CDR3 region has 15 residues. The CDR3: CSARGLRGGAHEQFF. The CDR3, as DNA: TGCAGTGCCAGAGGGCTCCGCGGGGGGGCCCATGAGCAGTTCTTC.

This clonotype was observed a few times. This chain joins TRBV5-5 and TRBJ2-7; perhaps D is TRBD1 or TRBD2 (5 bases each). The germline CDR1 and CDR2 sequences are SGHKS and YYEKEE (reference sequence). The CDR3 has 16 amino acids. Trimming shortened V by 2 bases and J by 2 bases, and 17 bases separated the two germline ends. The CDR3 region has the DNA TGTGCCAGCAGCTTATCCCGGGACGCAGGAACCTACGAGCAGTACTTC. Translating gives CASSLSRDAGTYEQYF.